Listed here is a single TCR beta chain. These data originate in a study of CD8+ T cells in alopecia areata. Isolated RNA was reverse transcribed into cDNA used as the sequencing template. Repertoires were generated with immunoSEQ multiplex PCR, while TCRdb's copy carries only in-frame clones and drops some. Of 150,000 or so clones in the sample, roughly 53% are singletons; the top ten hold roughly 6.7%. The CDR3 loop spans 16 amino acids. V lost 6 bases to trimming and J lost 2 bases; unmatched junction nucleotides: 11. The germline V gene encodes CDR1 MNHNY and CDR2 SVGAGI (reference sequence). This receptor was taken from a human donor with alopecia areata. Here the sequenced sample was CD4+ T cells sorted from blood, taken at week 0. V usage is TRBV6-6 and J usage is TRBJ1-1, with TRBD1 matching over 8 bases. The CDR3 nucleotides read TGTGCCAGCAGCCCCCTAGGTGCAGGGGGCAACACTGAAGCTTTCTTT. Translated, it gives CASSPLGAGGNTEAFF.